The 28 T cell receptor beta chains listed next were all sequenced from one sample in a study of cytomegalovirus exposure and HLA in healthy donors. The study ran its PCR with 60 Vbeta and 13 Jbeta primers. The table came from immunoSEQ multiplex PCR; TCRdb's copy has only in-frame clones and leaves some out. The table includes roughly 200,000 clones, about four fifths detected once. The sample was PBMCs. All receptors derive from a girl aged 10-17 years in good health and CMV-seropositive.

In nucleotides, the CDR3 is TGTGCCAGCAGTGAGACGGGACAGAAGAACACTGAAGCTTTCTTT. This sequence encodes CASSETGQKNTEAFF. V is TRBV6-1 and J is TRBJ1-1; 7 nucleotides match TRBD1. From germline, CDR1 is MNHNS and CDR2 SASEGT. This CDR3 spans 15 amino acids. The ends lost 3 bases at V and 1 base at J; junction bases unmatched: 5.

CDR3 sequence: CASTSPSLAKNIQYF. CDR3 coding DNA: TGTGCCAGTACCTCTCCGTCCCTAGCCAAAAACATTCAGTACTTC. V usage is TRBV19 and J usage is TRBJ2-4, with D hard to call. Germline V lookup: CDR1 LNHDA, CDR2 SQIVND (reference sequence). CDR3 size: 15 residues. V lost 7 bases to trimming and J lost 0 bases, with 13 bases between them.

The chain recombines TRBV6-1 with TRBJ2-7; the D gene is possibly TRBD1 (5 bases). Per the germline V gene, CDR1 is MNHNS and CDR2 is SASEGT. The CDR3 consists of 14 residues. V shed 4 bases and J shed 4 bases, with 14 bases lying between them. CDR3 nucleotide sequence: TGTGCCAGCAGTGGGTTTACTACAGGTTACGAGCAGTACTTC. Its protein is CASSGFTTGYEQYF.

The J gene is TRBJ2-3, the V gene TRBV4-1, with D tentatively TRBD1 (6 bases). V lost 3 bases to trimming and J lost 0 bases, with 16 bases between them. Germline V gene data show CDR1 as MGHRA and CDR2 as YSYEKL. This CDR3 region has 17 residues. CDR3: CASSQVSARGSTDTQYF. CDR3 DNA: TGCGCCAGCAGCCAGGTATCAGCCAGGGGAAGCACAGATACGCAGTATTTT.

The sample holds one count of this clone. The chain combines TRBV6-5 with TRBJ2-5, with 8 bases identical to TRBD1. The CDR3 spans 15 residues. Trimming at V came to 2 bases and at J to 4 bases, leaving 6 bases not matched to a gene. Per germline, CDR1 MNHEY and CDR2 SVGAGI. The CDR3 region is CASSYVPGTGETQYF. DNA of the CDR3: TGTGCCAGCAGTTACGTGCCCGGGACAGGAGAGACCCAGTACTTC.

The chain uses TRBV7-7 and TRBJ2-2; no firm D call. This CDR3 contains 17 residues. With 5 bases removed from V and 5 bases from J, the gap between germline ends came to 21 bases. Germline CDR1 reads SSHAT; CDR2 reads FNYEAQ (reference sequence). This CDR3 reads CASSPFSDGVLTGELFF. The CDR3 coding sequence is TGTGCCAGCAGCCCCTTTTCGGATGGAGTGCTTACCGGGGAGCTGTTTTTT.

The chain combines TRBV29-1 with TRBJ1-2; D possibly corresponds to TRBD1 (5 bases). The ends were cut back, 7 bases at V and 5 bases at J, with 17 bases in the middle. This CDR3 spans 13 amino acids. CDR1 SQVTM and CDR2 ANQGSEA come from the germline V gene. CDR3 sequence: CSARGEWGYGYTF. DNA for the CDR3: TGCAGCGCCCGGGGGGAGTGGGGGTATGGCTACACCTTC.

The chain carries TRBV10-2 and TRBJ1-1; 7 bases are shared with TRBD1. This CDR3 has 14 residues. V lost 4 bases, J lost 5 bases, and 7 bases stayed unmatched. Germline V gene data show CDR1 as WSHSY and CDR2 as SAAADI. The CDR3 nucleotides are TGCGCCAGCAGTGCGACAGGGCGAGGAACTGAAGCTTTCTTT. It yields the protein CASSATGRGTEAFF.

This chain joins TRBV7-2 and TRBJ1-3; D gene uncertain. The CDR3 runs to 16 residues. V lost 0 bases and J 0 bases, leaving 9 bases between the germline ends. Germline V gives CDR1 SGHTA, CDR2 FQGNSA. CDR3 nucleotides: TGTGCCAGCAGCTTAGCTTGGGCGGGCTCTGGAAACACCATATATTTT. Translating gives CASSLAWAGSGNTIYF.

This clone was found once. The J gene is TRBJ2-7, the V gene TRBV27; D possibly corresponds to TRBD2 (5 bases). Germline-derived CDR1 and CDR2 are MNHEY and SMNVEV (reference sequence). There are 15 residues in the CDR3. Trimming took 0 bases from V and 0 from J, leaving 9 bases between them. CDR3 region: CASSLSGINSYEQYF. CDR3 in DNA: TGTGCCAGCAGTTTATCCGGGATCAACTCCTACGAGCAGTACTTC.

CDR3 sequence: CASNSEQGRNGYTF. The CDR3 DNA follows: TGTGCCAGCAACTCCGAACAGGGGAGGAATGGCTACACCTTC. The rearrangement links TRBV7-2 to TRBJ1-2, with TRBD1 matching over 7 bases. Germline loops: CDR1 SGHTA, CDR2 FQGNSA. Trimming removed 7 bases from V and 6 bases from J; junction bases left unmatched: 11. CDR3 length equals 14 residues.

This clone has a single count. The chain carries TRBV7-2 and TRBJ1-1; D is unresolved. V lost 5 bases, J lost 11 bases, and 15 bases lay in between. Germline values: CDR1 SGHTA, CDR2 FQGNSA. The length of the CDR3 is 12 residues. The CDR3 DNA reads as TGTGCCAGCAGCACCGACCCGGGCGGGGCTTTCTTT. As protein: CASSTDPGGAFF.

This chain connects TRBV5-1 to TRBJ2-1, with a tentative D call TRBD2 (5 bases). V lost 4 bases to trimming and J lost 15 bases, with 17 bases between them. This CDR3 is 12 amino acids long. The germline V gene has CDR1 SGHRS and CDR2 YFSETQ. The CDR3 region is CASSQDFAASFF. CDR3 sequence (DNA): TGCGCCAGCAGCCAGGACTTCGCCGCGTCGTTCTTC.

The chain uses TRBV11-2 and TRBJ2-5; TRBD1 matches 8 bases. V lost 6 bases, J lost 3 bases, and 9 bases stayed unmatched. The germline V gene encodes CDR1 SGHAT and CDR2 FQNNGV. The CDR3 is 15 residues long. This CDR3 reads CASRPAGTGEETQYF. CDR3 DNA: TGTGCCAGCAGGCCTGCCGGGACAGGAGAAGAGACCCAGTACTTC.

The chain is built from TRBV5-4 and TRBJ2-7, with 7 bases fitting TRBD2. This CDR3 has 18 residues. Germline trimming cut 4 bases from V and 1 base from J; bases unmatched to any gene: 17. Germline V gene data show CDR1 as SGHNT and CDR2 as YYREEE (reference sequence). In nucleotides, the CDR3 is TGTGCCAGCAGCCCGGGAGGAGTTGGGAGGGTGGAGTCCTACGAGCAGTACTTC. It translates to CASSPGGVGRVESYEQYF.

The chain combines TRBV29-1 with TRBJ2-3; TRBD2 agrees at 12 bases. Germline V lookup: CDR1 SQVTM, CDR2 ANQGSEA. This CDR3 contains 16 residues. Trimming took 6 bases from V and 0 from J; bases not matched to a gene: 7. CDR3 in amino acids: CSVTSGGSTSTDTQYF. The CDR3 DNA follows: TGCAGCGTAACTAGCGGGGGGTCTACAAGCACAGATACGCAGTATTTT.

This clone was found a few times. The chain joins TRBV10-1 to TRBJ2-1; the match to TRBD2 covers 11 bases. The CDR3 covers 17 residues. With 2 bases clipped from V and 1 base from J, the junction kept 4 bases outside the gene matches. CDR1 and CDR2 from the germline V gene are WNHNN and SYGVQD (reference sequence). For the CDR3, the DNA is TGCGCCAGCAGTGAGATTAGCGGGGGGGGTTCCTACAATGAGCAGTTCTTC. Translated, it gives CASSEISGGGSYNEQFF.

The chain employs TRBV6-5 and TRBJ2-7; 13 nucleotides match TRBD2. The trim removed 7 bases at V and 3 bases at J, leaving 6 bases unmatched. The CDR3 is 15 residues long. The germline V gene has CDR1 MNHEY and CDR2 SVGAGI. The CDR3 region has the DNA TGTGCCAGCACCTTGGGACTAGCGGGAAACTACGAGCAGTACTTC. It codes for CASTLGLAGNYEQYF.

This rearrangement joins TRBV5-4 to TRBJ2-7, with D unclear. Germline V gives CDR1 SGHNT, CDR2 YYREEE (reference sequence). V shed 0 bases and J shed 1 base, with 8 bases lying between them. There are 14 residues in the CDR3. The CDR3 nucleotides read TGTGCCAGCAGCTTGGCCACACAGTCCTACGAGCAGTACTTC. It translates to CASSLATQSYEQYF.

The chain recombines TRBV19 with TRBJ2-3; 11 nucleotides match TRBD1. V lost 3 bases, J lost 4 bases, and 6 bases stayed unmatched. The CDR3 length is 16 residues. Germline V gives CDR1 LNHDA, CDR2 SQIVND (reference sequence). In DNA form, the CDR3 reads TGTGCCAGTAGTATGACCGGGACAGGGGGAGCAGATACGCAGTATTTT. Translating gives CASSMTGTGGADTQYF. The full variable domain, its missing parts supplied by reference TRBV19 and TRBJ2-3, is DGGITQSPKYLFRKEGQNVTLSCEQNLNHDAMYWYRQDPGQGLRLIYYSQIVNDFQKGDIAEGYSVSREKKESFPLTVTSAQKNPTAFYLCASSMTGTGGADTQYFGPGTRLTVL.

The genes are TRBV6-1 and TRBJ1-1; no definite D call. CDR1 is MNHNS, CDR2 SASEGT, per germline. V was cut by 2 bases and J by 0 bases, with 10 bases left in between. This CDR3 region has 15 residues. The CDR3 coding sequence is TGTGCCAGCAGTGAATTCCCAAATCTGAACACTGAAGCTTTCTTT. It is translated as CASSEFPNLNTEAFF.

This clone was seen only once. The genes are TRBV4-1 and TRBJ1-4; D is ambiguous. CDR3 length: 14 residues. The germline gives CDR1 MGHRA, CDR2 YSYEKL. V lost 0 bases and J lost 16, with 18 bases in between. CDR3 sequence reads: CASSQDRIVVERFF. In DNA form, the CDR3 reads TGCGCCAGCAGCCAAGACAGGATCGTTGTGGAAAGGTTTTTT.

The rearrangement uses TRBV9 and TRBJ2-5; 8 bases agree with TRBD2. Trimming took 0 bases from V and 5 from J; bases not matched to a gene: 9. The CDR3 spans 16 residues. In germline, CDR1 is SGDLS, CDR2 YYNGEE. Here the CDR3 DNA reads TGTGCCAGCAGCGTAGACGGCGGGGGGACCGGGGAGACCCAGTACTTC. It encodes CASSVDGGGTGETQYF.

Comments on this clone: Compared with germline, one end of the junction differs, possibly owing to a read error. The chain carries TRBV11-3 and TRBJ2-7; 9 positions agree with TRBD2. Germline lookup yields CDR1 SGHNT and CDR2 YENEEA. The CDR3 has 17 amino acids. The CDR3, as DNA: TGTGCCAGCAGCTTAGATCAGGAGCGGGGGGCCTCCTACGAGCAGTGCTTC. Residues: CASSLDQERGASYEQCF.

The chain uses TRBV7-8 and TRBJ2-1, with TRBD2 identical over 11 bases. The CDR3 is 16 amino acids. Trimming cost V 2 bases and J 4 bases; bases outside gene matches: 4. Germline CDR1 and CDR2: SGHVS and FQNEAQ. This CDR3 is CASSLRLAGGYNEQFF. The DNA for the CDR3 is TGTGCCAGCAGCTTAAGGCTAGCGGGGGGATACAATGAGCAGTTCTTC.

The chain has TRBV6-1 and TRBJ1-3, with D unresolved. The V end lost 6 bases, the J end lost 0 bases, and 12 bases lay between the germline ends. Per germline, CDR1 MNHNS and CDR2 SASEGT. This CDR3 contains 15 residues. CDR3 residues: CASSLTGYSGNTIYF. Here the CDR3 DNA reads TGTGCCAGCAGCCTAACGGGGTACTCTGGAAACACCATATATTTT.

The chain employs TRBV4-1 and TRBJ2-4, with a possible D match to TRBD2 (6 bases). The V gene lost 1 base and the J gene lost 1 base, with 11 bases spanning the gap. Looked up from germline, CDR1 is MGHRA and CDR2 is YSYEKL. CDR3 length: 16 residues. The CDR3 here is CASSQVETSAKNIQYF. The CDR3 nucleotides read TGCGCCAGCAGCCAAGTCGAGACTAGTGCCAAAAACATTCAGTACTTC.

This chain links TRBV7-2 with TRBJ2-1; TRBD2 matches 7 bases. The germline V gene has CDR1 SGHTA and CDR2 FQGNSA. CDR3 length: 15 residues. Trimming cost V 3 bases and J 4 bases; bases outside gene matches: 6. CDR3 DNA: TGTGCCAGCAGCTTGTACACGGGGGGATACAATGAGCAGTTCTTC. Encoded protein: CASSLYTGGYNEQFF. Together with reference TRBV7-2 and TRBJ2-1, the CDR3 gives the full variable domain: GAGVSQSPSNKVTEKGKDVELRCDPISGHTALYWYRQSLGQGLEFLIYFQGNSAPDKSGLPSDRFSAERTGGSVSTLTIQRTQQEDSAVYLCASSLYTGGYNEQFFGPGTRLTVL.